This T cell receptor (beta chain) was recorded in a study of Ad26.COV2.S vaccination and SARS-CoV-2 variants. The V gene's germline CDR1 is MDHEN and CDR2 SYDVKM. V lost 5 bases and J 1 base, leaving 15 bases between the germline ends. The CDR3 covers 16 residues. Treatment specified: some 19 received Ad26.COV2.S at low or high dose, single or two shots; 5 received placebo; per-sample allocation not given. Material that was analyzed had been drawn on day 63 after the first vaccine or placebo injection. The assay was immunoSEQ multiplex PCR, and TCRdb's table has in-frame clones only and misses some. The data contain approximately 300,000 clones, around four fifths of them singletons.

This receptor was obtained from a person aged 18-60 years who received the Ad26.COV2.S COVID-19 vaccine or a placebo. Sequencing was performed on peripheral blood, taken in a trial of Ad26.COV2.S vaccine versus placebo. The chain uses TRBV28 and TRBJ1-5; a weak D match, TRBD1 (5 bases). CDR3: CASSLGTAGSNQPQHF. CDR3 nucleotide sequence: TGTGCCAGCAGTCTCGGGACCGCCGGAAGCAATCAGCCCCAGCATTTT. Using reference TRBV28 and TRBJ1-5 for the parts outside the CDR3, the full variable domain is DVKVTQSSRYLVKRTGEKVFLECVQDMDHENMFWYRQDPGLGLRLIYFSYDVKMKEKGDIPEGYSVSREKKERFSLILESASTNQTSMYLCASSLGTAGSNQPQHFGDGTRLSIL.